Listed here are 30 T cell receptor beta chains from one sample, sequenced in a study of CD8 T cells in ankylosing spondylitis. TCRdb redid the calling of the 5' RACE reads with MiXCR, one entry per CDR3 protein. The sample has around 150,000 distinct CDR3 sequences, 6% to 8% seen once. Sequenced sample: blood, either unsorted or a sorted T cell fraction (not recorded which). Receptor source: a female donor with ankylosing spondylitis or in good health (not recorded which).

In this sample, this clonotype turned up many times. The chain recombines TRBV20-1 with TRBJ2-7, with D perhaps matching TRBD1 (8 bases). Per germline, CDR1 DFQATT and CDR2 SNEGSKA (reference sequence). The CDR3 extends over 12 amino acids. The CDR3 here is CSLTGEGYEQYF. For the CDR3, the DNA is TGCAGCCTGACAGGGGAGGGTTACGAGCAGTACTTC.

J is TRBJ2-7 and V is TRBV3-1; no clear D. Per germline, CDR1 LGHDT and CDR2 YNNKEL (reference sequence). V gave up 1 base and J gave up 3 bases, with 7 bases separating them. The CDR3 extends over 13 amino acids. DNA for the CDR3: TGTGCCAGCAGCCAAGTTGCCGGCTACGAGCAGTACTTC. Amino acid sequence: CASSQVAGYEQYF.

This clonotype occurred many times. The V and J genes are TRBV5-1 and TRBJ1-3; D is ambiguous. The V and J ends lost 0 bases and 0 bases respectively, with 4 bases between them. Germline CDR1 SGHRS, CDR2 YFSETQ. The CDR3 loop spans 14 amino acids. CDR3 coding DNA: TGCGCCAGCAGCTTGGGAGGCTCTGGAAACACCATATATTTT. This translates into CASSLGGSGNTIYF. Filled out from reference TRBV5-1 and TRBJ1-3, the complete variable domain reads KAGVTQTPRYLIKTRGQQVTLSCSPISGHRSVSWYQQTPGQGLQFLFEYFSETQRNKGNFPGRFSGRQFSNSRSEMNVSTLELGDSALYLCASSLGGSGNTIYFGEGSWLTVV.

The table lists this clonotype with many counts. CDR3 sequence: CASSPRGLTYEQYF. The CDR3 DNA reads as TGTGCCAGCAGCCCGAGGGGGCTAACCTACGAGCAGTACTTC. The chain links TRBV14 to TRBJ2-7; 7 bases align to TRBD1. The V gene end was trimmed by 4 bases and the J gene end by 2 bases; junction bases not matched to a gene: 5. Germline-derived CDR1 and CDR2 are SGHDN and FVKESK. The CDR3 totals 14 residues. The variable domain in full, with the rest retrieved from reference TRBV14 and TRBJ2-7, is EAGVTQFPSHSVIEKGQTVTLRCDPISGHDNLYWYRRVMGKEIKFLLHFVKESKQDESGMPNNRFLAERTGGTYSTLKVQPAELEDSGVYFCASSPRGLTYEQYFGPGTRLTVT.

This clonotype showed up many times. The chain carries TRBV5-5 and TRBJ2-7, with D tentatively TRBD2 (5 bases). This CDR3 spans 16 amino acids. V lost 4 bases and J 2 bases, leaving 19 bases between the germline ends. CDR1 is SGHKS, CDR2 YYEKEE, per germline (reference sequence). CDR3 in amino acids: CASSPGFGHITYEQYF. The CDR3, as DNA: TGTGCCAGCAGCCCGGGGTTCGGCCATATAACCTACGAGCAGTACTTC.

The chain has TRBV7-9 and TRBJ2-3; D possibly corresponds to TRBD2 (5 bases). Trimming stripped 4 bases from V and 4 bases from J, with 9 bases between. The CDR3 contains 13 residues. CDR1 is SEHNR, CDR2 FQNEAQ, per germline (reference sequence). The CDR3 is CASSSQLADTQYF. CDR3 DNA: TGTGCCAGCAGCTCCCAACTAGCAGATACGCAGTATTTT.

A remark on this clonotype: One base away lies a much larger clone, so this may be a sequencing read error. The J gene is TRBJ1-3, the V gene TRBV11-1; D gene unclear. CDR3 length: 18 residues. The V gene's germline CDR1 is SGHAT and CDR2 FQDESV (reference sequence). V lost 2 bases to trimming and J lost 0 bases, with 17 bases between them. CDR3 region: CASSLRIVAPPSGNTIYF. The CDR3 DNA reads TGTGCCAGCAGCTTAAGAATCGTGGCGCCTCCCTCTGGAAACACCATATATTTT.

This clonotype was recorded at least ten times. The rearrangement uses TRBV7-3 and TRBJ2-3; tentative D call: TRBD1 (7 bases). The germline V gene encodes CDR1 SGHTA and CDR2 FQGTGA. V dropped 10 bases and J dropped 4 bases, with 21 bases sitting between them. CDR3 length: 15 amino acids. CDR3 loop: CATSSGGGRADTQYF. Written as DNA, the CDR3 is TGTGCCACATCTTCAGGAGGGGGCAGGGCAGATACGCAGTATTTT.

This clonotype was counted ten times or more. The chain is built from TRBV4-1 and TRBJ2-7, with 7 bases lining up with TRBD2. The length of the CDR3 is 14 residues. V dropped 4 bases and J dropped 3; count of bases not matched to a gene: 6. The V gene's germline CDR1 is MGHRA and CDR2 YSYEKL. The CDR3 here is CASSPREVGYEQYF. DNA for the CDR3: TGCGCCAGCAGCCCCCGGGAGGTCGGCTACGAGCAGTACTTC.

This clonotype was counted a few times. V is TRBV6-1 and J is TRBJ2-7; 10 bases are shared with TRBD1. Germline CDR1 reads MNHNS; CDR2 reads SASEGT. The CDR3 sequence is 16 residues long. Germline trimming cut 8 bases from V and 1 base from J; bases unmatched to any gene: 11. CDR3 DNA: TGTGCCAGCCAATATCAACCGGGACAGGGGTCCTACGAGCAGTACTTC. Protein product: CASQYQPGQGSYEQYF.

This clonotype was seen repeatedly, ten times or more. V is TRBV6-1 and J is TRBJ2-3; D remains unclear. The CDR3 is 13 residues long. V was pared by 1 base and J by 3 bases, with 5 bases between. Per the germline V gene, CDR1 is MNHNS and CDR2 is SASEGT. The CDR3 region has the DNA TGTGCCAGCAGTGAAGTCGTTACAGATACGCAGTATTTT. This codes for CASSEVVTDTQYF.

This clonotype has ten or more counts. The CDR3 nucleotides are TGTGCCAGCAGTTACACGCGCACCGGGGAGCTGTTTTTT. This codes for CASSYTRTGELFF. The V call is TRBV6-2 or TRBV6-3, the J call TRBJ2-2; D call uncertain. This CDR3 spans 13 amino acids. V lost 2 bases, J lost 4 bases, and 5 bases lay in between. CDR1 MNHEY and CDR2 SVGEGT come from the germline V gene.

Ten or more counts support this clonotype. Here the CDR3 reads CASSEIAGGLTGELFF. Written as DNA, the CDR3 is TGTGCCAGCAGTGAAATCGCGGGGGGCTTAACCGGGGAGCTGTTTTTT. The V gene is TRBV6-1, the J gene TRBJ2-2; 8 bases align to TRBD2. This CDR3 is built from 16 residues. Germline CDR1 and CDR2: MNHNS and SASEGT. J gave up 5 bases and V 2 bases, and 7 bases lay outside the gene matches.

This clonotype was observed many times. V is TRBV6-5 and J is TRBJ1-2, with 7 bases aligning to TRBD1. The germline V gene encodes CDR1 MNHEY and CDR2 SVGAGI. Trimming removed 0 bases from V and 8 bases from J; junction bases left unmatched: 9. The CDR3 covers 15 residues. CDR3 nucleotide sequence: TGTGCCAGCAGTTACTCAGCAGGGGGTGCCTGGGGCTACACCTTC. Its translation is CASSYSAGGAWGYTF.

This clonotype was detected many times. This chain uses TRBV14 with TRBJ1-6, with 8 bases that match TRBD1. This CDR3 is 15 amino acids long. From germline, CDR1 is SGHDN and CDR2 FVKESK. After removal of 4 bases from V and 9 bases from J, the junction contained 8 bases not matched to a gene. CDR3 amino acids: CASSRFRGQGSPLHF. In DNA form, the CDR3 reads TGTGCCAGCAGCCGATTCAGGGGGCAGGGTTCACCCCTCCACTTT.

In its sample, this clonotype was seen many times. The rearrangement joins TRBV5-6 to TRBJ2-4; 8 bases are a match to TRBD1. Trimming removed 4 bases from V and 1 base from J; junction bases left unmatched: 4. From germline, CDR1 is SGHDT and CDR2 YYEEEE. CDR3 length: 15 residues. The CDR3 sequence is CASSLDRVAKNIQYF. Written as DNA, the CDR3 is TGTGCCAGCAGCCTGGACAGGGTCGCCAAAAACATTCAGTACTTC.

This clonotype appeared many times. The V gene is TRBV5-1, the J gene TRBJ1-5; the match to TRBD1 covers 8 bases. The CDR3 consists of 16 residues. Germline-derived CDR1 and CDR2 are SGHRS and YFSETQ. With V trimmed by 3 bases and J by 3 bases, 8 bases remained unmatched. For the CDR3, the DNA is TGCGCCAGCAGCTGGGGGGGACAGGTCCTCAATCAGCCCCAGCATTTT. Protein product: CASSWGGQVLNQPQHF.

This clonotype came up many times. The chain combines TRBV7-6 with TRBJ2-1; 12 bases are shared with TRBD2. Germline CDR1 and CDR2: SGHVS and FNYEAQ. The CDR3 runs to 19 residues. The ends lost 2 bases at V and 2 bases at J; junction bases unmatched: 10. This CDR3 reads CASSLRASGGVTTYNEQFF. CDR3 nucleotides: TGTGCCAGCAGCTTAAGGGCTAGCGGGGGGGTCACCACCTACAATGAGCAGTTCTTC. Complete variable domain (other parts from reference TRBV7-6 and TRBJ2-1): GAGVSQSPRYKVTKRGQDVALRCDPISGHVSLYWYRQALGQGPEFLTYFNYEAQQDKSGLPNDRFSAERPEGSISTLTIQRTEQRDSAMYRCASSLRASGGVTTYNEQFFGPGTRLTVL.

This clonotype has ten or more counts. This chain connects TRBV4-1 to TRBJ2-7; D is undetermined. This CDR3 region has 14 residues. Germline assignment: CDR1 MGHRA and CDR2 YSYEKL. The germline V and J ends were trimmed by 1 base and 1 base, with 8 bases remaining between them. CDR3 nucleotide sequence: TGCGCCAGCAGCCAAGTTCTCATGTCCTACGAGCAGTACTTC. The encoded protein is CASSQVLMSYEQYF.

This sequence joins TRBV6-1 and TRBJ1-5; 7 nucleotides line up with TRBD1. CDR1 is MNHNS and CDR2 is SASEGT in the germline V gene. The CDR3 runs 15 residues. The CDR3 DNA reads TGTGCTTCAGCAGGAAGGGAGGGGGCCAATCAGCCCCAGCATTTT. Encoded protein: CASAGREGANQPQHF.

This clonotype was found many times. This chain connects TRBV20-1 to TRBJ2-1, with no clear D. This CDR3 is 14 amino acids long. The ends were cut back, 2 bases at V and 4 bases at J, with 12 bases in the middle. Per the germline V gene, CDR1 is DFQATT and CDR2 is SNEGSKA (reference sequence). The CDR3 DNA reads TGCAGTGCTAGACCCCCGCGCCGATACAATGAGCAGTTCTTC. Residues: CSARPPRRYNEQFF.

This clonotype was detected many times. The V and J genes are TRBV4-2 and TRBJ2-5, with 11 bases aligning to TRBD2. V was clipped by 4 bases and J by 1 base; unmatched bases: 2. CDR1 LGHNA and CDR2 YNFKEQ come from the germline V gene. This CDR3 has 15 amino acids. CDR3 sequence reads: CASSLGTSGQETQYF. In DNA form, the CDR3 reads TGTGCCAGCAGCCTAGGGACTAGCGGCCAAGAGACCCAGTACTTC.

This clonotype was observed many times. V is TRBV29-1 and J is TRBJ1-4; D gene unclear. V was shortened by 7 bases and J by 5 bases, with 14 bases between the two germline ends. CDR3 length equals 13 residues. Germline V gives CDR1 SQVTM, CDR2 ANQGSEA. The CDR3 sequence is CSAGRSLNEKLFF. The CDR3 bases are TGCAGCGCTGGACGGTCCCTGAATGAAAAACTGTTTTTT.

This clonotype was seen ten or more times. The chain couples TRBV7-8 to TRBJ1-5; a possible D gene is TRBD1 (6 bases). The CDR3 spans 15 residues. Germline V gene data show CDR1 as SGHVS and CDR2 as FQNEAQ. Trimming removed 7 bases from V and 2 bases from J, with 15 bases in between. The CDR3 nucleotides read TGTGCCAGCACCAAGGGGGGAGGGGGCAATCAGCCCCAGCATTTT. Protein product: CASTKGGGGNQPQHF.

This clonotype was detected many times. CDR3 sequence (DNA): TGTGCCAGCGTCACGGTGGGGCCACGGGACAATGAGCAGTTCTTC. Its protein is CASVTVGPRDNEQFF. V and J are TRBV2 and TRBJ2-1; the D gene is possibly TRBD1 (5 bases). The germline V and J ends were trimmed by 8 bases and 5 bases, with 19 bases remaining between them. The V gene's germline CDR1 is SNHLY and CDR2 FYNNEI. CDR3 length: 15 residues.

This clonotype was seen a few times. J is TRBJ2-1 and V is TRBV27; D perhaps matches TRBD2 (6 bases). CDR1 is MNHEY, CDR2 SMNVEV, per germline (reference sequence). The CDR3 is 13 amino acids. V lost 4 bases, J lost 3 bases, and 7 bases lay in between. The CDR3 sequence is CASSWGDYNEQFF. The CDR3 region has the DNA TGTGCCAGCAGTTGGGGGGACTACAATGAGCAGTTCTTC.

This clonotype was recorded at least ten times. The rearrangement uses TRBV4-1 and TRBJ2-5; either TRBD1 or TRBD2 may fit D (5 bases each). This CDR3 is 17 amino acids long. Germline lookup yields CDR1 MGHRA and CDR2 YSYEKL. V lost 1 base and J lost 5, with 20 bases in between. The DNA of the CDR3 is TGCGCCAGCAGCCAAGGATGGGGACGTTCCCATGGGGAGACCCAGTACTTC. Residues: CASSQGWGRSHGETQYF.

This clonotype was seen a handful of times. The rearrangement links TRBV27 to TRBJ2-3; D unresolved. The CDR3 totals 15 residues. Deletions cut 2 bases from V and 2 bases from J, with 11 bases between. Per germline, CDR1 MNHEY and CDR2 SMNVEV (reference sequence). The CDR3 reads CASSLDSFYTDTQYF. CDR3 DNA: TGTGCCAGCAGTTTAGACTCCTTTTACACAGATACGCAGTATTTT.

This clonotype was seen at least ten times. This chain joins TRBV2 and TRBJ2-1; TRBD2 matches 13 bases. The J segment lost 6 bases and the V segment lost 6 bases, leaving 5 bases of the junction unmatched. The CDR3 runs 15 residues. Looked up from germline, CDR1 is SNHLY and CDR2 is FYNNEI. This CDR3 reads CASRETSGGFNEQFF. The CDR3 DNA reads TGTGCCAGCAGGGAGACTAGCGGGGGGTTCAATGAGCAGTTCTTC.

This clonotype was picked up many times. CDR3 sequence: CASSLAYNEQFF. CDR3 nucleotide sequence: TGTGCCAGCAGTTTAGCATACAATGAGCAGTTCTTC. The chain uses TRBV12-3 or TRBV12-4 and TRBJ2-1; D is unclear. The CDR3 is 12 amino acids. Trimming left V 0 bases short and J 4 bases short, with 1 base between.